This T cell receptor (beta chain) came from a study of cytotoxic CD8 clonotypes in ibrutinib-treated CLL. Germline-derived CDR1 and CDR2 are SGDLS and YYNGEE. V lost 0 bases and J lost 6; bases outside the gene matches: 5. The CDR3 has 15 residues. Method: immunoSEQ multiplex PCR; TCRdb's copy keeps in-frame clones and lacks some. The sample carries 250,000 to 350,000 clones, around 76% recorded once. Sequencing used PBMCs, obtained at disease progression, from a patient treated with ibrutinib. The chain couples TRBV9 to TRBJ2-1, with 8 nucleotides matching TRBD1. The TCR originated in a human donor with chronic lymphocytic leukemia. The CDR3 bases are TGTGCCAGCAGCGTAGAGGGTGGGACAGGCAATGAGCAGTTCTTC. Its translation is CASSVEGGTGNEQFF.